These 24 T cell receptor beta chains were all obtained from the same sample, sequenced in a study of shared clonotypes between healthy human individuals. Produced via immunoSEQ multiplex PCR; TCRdb's table is partial and in-frame only. The data hold over a million clones, with nearly 99% observed a single time. Specimen: naive CD4+ T cells sorted from blood. Subset meaning: CD45RA+ positively selected. Receptors were obtained from a man under 40 in good health.

This chain links TRBV2 with TRBJ2-1; 8 nucleotides line up with TRBD2. There are 13 residues in the CDR3. Germline lookup yields CDR1 SNHLY and CDR2 FYNNEI. V shed 8 bases, J shed 9 bases, and the junction held 9 bases outside the gene matches. CDR3 in amino acids: CASGTRGFGEQFF. Here the CDR3 DNA reads TGTGCCAGCGGGACTAGAGGCTTCGGTGAGCAGTTCTTC.

The CDR3 region has the DNA TGTGCCAGCAACTTAGCGGGAGGTTTCAATGAGCAGTTCTTC. Translation gives CASNLAGGFNEQFF. J is TRBJ2-1 and V is TRBV25-1; 10 bases fit TRBD2. V lost 7 bases to trimming and J lost 6 bases; unmatched junction nucleotides: 6. The CDR3 consists of 14 residues. CDR1 is MGHDK, CDR2 SYGVNS, per germline.

The chain combines TRBV4-1 with TRBJ2-7, with TRBD1 matching 8 bases. In germline, CDR1 is MGHRA, CDR2 YSYEKL. The CDR3 length is 15 residues. J was trimmed by 6 bases and V by 1 base; bases with no gene match: 8. CDR3: CASSQATLTGGEQYF. The CDR3 DNA reads as TGCGCCAGCAGCCAAGCGACCTTAACAGGGGGCGAGCAGTACTTC.

The chain employs TRBV4-3 and TRBJ2-3, with D perhaps matching TRBD1 or TRBD2 (5 bases each). The germline V and J ends were trimmed by 3 bases and 5 bases, with 24 bases remaining between them. The CDR3 extends over 18 amino acids. CDR1 and CDR2 (germline): LGHNA, YSLEER. The CDR3: CASSHTGAGNSIVDTQYF. In DNA form, the CDR3 reads TGCGCCAGCAGCCATACCGGGGCAGGGAATTCTATAGTAGATACGCAGTATTTT.

The gene calls are TRBV19 and TRBJ1-6; a weak D match, TRBD1 (5 bases). Germline V CDR1 and CDR2: LNHDA, SQIVND (reference sequence). Trimming removed 5 bases from V and 8 bases from J, with 16 bases in between. The length of the CDR3 is 15 residues. Here the CDR3 DNA reads TGTGCCAGTAGTCCGACAGAAATTTGGTATTCACCCCTCCACTTT. Residues: CASSPTEIWYSPLHF.

The chain combines TRBV9 with TRBJ2-2, with D maybe TRBD2 (6 bases). V was clipped by 4 bases and J by 6 bases, with 13 bases between them. The CDR3 runs to 14 residues. Germline V gives CDR1 SGDLS, CDR2 YYNGEE. The CDR3 protein is CASSIGTLPGELFF. The DNA for the CDR3 is TGTGCCAGCAGCATCGGGACTCTACCCGGGGAGCTGTTTTTT.

The chain joins TRBV7-9 to TRBJ2-1; D tentatively fits TRBD1 or TRBD2 (5 bases each). The CDR3 runs to 12 residues. V was pared by 7 bases and J by 8 bases, with 12 bases between. Looked up from germline, CDR1 is SEHNR and CDR2 is FQNEAQ (reference sequence). DNA of the CDR3: TGTGCCAGCAAAAACGGGGCTGATGAGCAGTTCTTC. Amino acid sequence: CASKNGADEQFF. Drawing the rest from reference TRBV7-9 and TRBJ2-1, the complete variable domain is DTGVSQNPRHKITKRGQNVTFRCDPISEHNRLYWYRQTLGQGPEFLTYFQNEAQLEKSRLLSDRFSAERPKGSFSTLEIQRTEQGDSAMYLCASKNGADEQFFGPGTRLTVL.

The chain links TRBV5-1 to TRBJ1-5, with D unresolved. The CDR3 runs 14 residues. From germline, CDR1 is SGHRS and CDR2 YFSETQ. Trimming stripped 0 bases from V and 9 bases from J, with 13 bases between. Here the CDR3 DNA reads TGCGCCAGCAGCTTGGGTCACCTGTTTACGCCCCAGCATTTT. It is translated as CASSLGHLFTPQHF.

J is TRBJ1-5 and V is TRBV28, with a tentative D call TRBD1 (5 bases). Germline lookup yields CDR1 MDHEN and CDR2 SYDVKM. The CDR3 extends over 15 amino acids. Trimming removed 5 bases at V and 5 bases at J, with 16 bases between. The CDR3 is CASSPAGRPYQPQHF. In DNA, the CDR3 is TGTGCCAGCAGTCCGGCGGGACGGCCCTATCAGCCCCAGCATTTT.

The chain combines TRBV6-5 with TRBJ2-2; 9 bases match TRBD2. Trimming removed 4 bases from V and 3 bases from J; junction bases left unmatched: 3. Germline values: CDR1 MNHEY, CDR2 SVGAGI. The CDR3 has 15 amino acids. In DNA, the CDR3 is TGTGCCAGCAGTTTAACTAGCGGGCACACCGGGGAGCTGTTTTTT. Protein product: CASSLTSGHTGELFF.

CDR3 nucleotides: TGTGCCAGCAGCCCGCGACTAGCGGGAGGCAAAGATGGGGCCAACGTCCTGACTTTC. This translates into CASSPRLAGGKDGANVLTF. The rearrangement links TRBV7-9 to TRBJ2-6; 13 positions agree with TRBD2. The CDR3 has 19 amino acids. V shed 5 bases, J shed 3 bases, and the junction held 10 bases outside the gene matches. Germline CDR1 and CDR2: SEHNR and FQNEAQ (reference sequence). The entire variable domain, with the rest obtained from reference TRBV7-9 and TRBJ2-6, is as follows: DTGVSQNPRHKITKRGQNVTFRCDPISEHNRLYWYRQTLGQGPEFLTYFQNEAQLEKSRLLSDRFSAERPKGSFSTLEIQRTEQGDSAMYLCASSPRLAGGKDGANVLTFGAGSRLTVL.

Concerning this clone itself: Within the sample, other DNA sequences also encode this same CDR3. The V and J genes are TRBV19 and TRBJ2-1; the D gene is possibly TRBD2 (5 bases). V lost 1 base, J lost 3 bases, and 10 bases lay in between. The CDR3 runs to 15 residues. In germline, CDR1 is LNHDA, CDR2 SQIVND (reference sequence). CDR3 in DNA: TGTGCCAGTAGTATAGTGCTAGCAGACTACAATGAGCAGTTCTTC. This sequence encodes CASSIVLADYNEQFF.

The chain links TRBV7-9 to TRBJ2-5, with 8 positions matching TRBD2. CDR3 size: 15 residues. V shed 5 bases and J 4 bases; nucleotides not matched to a gene: 9. CDR1 and CDR2 (germline): SEHNR, FQNEAQ (reference sequence). The CDR3: CASSLQAGERETQYF. The CDR3, as DNA: TGTGCCAGCAGCCTCCAAGCGGGAGAGCGAGAGACCCAGTACTTC.

The chain couples TRBV6-5 to TRBJ2-7; TRBD1 is a possible D gene (5 bases). The CDR3 totals 14 residues. Germline CDR1 and CDR2: MNHEY and SVGAGI. V was pared by 6 bases and J by 5 bases, with 17 bases between. The CDR3 loop is CASRSLIRANEQYF. Here the CDR3 DNA reads TGTGCCAGCAGGTCCCTTATCAGGGCAAACGAGCAGTACTTC.

V usage is TRBV5-1 and J usage is TRBJ1-1; 12 bases map to TRBD1. The CDR3 contains 14 residues. V lost 7 bases to trimming and J lost 4 bases; unmatched junction nucleotides: 5. The germline gives CDR1 SGHRS, CDR2 YFSETQ. The CDR3 DNA sequence: TGCGCCAGCGGGGGACAGGGGGCCAGCACTGAAGCTTTCTTT. Translated: CASGGQGASTEAFF.

The rearrangement uses TRBV28 and TRBJ2-7; D is undetermined. The germline gives CDR1 MDHEN, CDR2 SYDVKM. The CDR3 has 12 amino acids. V was cut by 6 bases and J by 3 bases, with 9 bases left in between. The CDR3 region is CASSPGNYEQYF. CDR3 in DNA: TGTGCCAGCAGCCCCGGTAACTACGAGCAGTACTTC.

This chain uses TRBV15 with TRBJ1-5; 8 bases agree with TRBD1. The germline V gene has CDR1 LNHNV and CDR2 YYDKDF (reference sequence). The J segment lost 1 base and the V segment lost 1 base, leaving 6 bases of the junction unmatched. The CDR3 extends over 17 amino acids. CDR3 nucleotide sequence: TGTGCCACCAGCAGAGGTAAGGACAGGGACAGCAATCAGCCCCAGCATTTT. Protein: CATSRGKDRDSNQPQHF.

This sequence joins TRBV15 and TRBJ2-3; unclear D gene. This CDR3 spans 15 amino acids. The V end was cut by 0 bases, the J end by 2 bases, with 9 bases between. Germline CDR1 LNHNV, CDR2 YYDKDF (reference sequence). CDR3 region: CATSRDLGYTDTQYF. The DNA of the CDR3 is TGTGCCACCAGCAGAGATTTGGGATACACAGATACGCAGTATTTT.

V and J are TRBV11-2 and TRBJ2-1; TRBD2 matches 7 bases. The CDR3 has 15 amino acids. Per germline, CDR1 SGHAT and CDR2 FQNNGV. With 0 bases clipped from V and 7 bases from J, the junction kept 6 bases outside the gene matches. Here the CDR3 reads CASSLDLAVANEQFF. CDR3 in DNA: TGTGCCAGCAGCTTAGACCTAGCGGTTGCAAATGAGCAGTTCTTC.

V and J are TRBV18 and TRBJ1-1; 10 bases are shared with TRBD1. V dropped 3 bases and J dropped 3; count of bases not matched to a gene: 4. CDR1 and CDR2 (germline): KGHSH, LQKENI. This CDR3 is built from 15 residues. This chain's CDR3 is CASSPGQGRYTEAFF. The CDR3 DNA reads as TGTGCCAGCTCACCGGGACAGGGGCGATACACTGAAGCTTTCTTT.

The rearrangement joins TRBV29-1 to TRBJ2-3, with D perhaps TRBD2 (5 bases). Germline V lookup: CDR1 SQVTM, CDR2 ANQGSEA. The V and J ends lost 6 bases and 6 bases respectively, with 10 bases between them. This CDR3 spans 11 amino acids. The CDR3 reads CSVFRGDTQYF. CDR3 bases: TGCAGCGTCTTTCGAGGGGATACGCAGTATTTT.

The chain uses TRBV6-1 and TRBJ1-5; 10 nucleotides agree with TRBD1. The CDR3 totals 14 residues. Germline values: CDR1 MNHNS, CDR2 SASEGT. V dropped 5 bases and J dropped 7; count of bases not matched to a gene: 5. The CDR3 coding sequence is TGTGCCAGCAGTCTAGGACAGGGGGGACAGCCCCAGCATTTT. It translates to CASSLGQGGQPQHF.

A note on this clone: Other DNA sequences in this sample translate to the same CDR3. CDR3 in amino acids: CASSLSGGTYEQYF. CDR3 coding DNA: TGTGCCAGCAGTCTTTCGGGCGGGACCTACGAGCAGTACTTC. The chain recombines TRBV28 with TRBJ2-7, with D perhaps matching TRBD2 (6 bases). The V gene's germline CDR1 is MDHEN and CDR2 SYDVKM. This CDR3 has 14 residues. V was clipped by 5 bases and J by 2 bases, with 13 bases between them.

The chain has TRBV4-2 and TRBJ2-7; 7 bases line up with TRBD2. The CDR3 is made up of 15 amino acids. Germline CDR1 LGHNA, CDR2 YNFKEQ. Trimming took 4 bases from V and 2 from J; bases not matched to a gene: 8. The DNA of the CDR3 is TGTGCCAGCAGCCCTAGCGGCCAAACCCCCTACGAGCAGTACTTC. It codes for CASSPSGQTPYEQYF.